Each of the 28 T cell receptor beta chains below was sequenced from the same sample in a study of blood T cell repertoires in COVID-19. This table comes from immunoSEQ multiplex PCR, and its TCRdb copy is limited to in-frame clones, with some not included. The sample holds over 300,000 clones; approximately 88% are singletons and the top ten take more than 0.9%. The sequencing input was PBMCs or T cells enriched from blood (not recorded which). These receptor sequences come from a woman aged 30 to 39 with acute COVID-19.

The DNA for the CDR3 is TGTGCCAGCAGCTTTCGGGCAGGGACCTACGAGCAGTACTTC. It codes for CASSFRAGTYEQYF. The rearrangement links TRBV5-6 to TRBJ2-7; tentative D call: TRBD1 (5 bases). The CDR3 extends over 14 amino acids. The V gene lost 2 bases and the J gene lost 2 bases, with 11 bases spanning the gap. Germline V lookup: CDR1 SGHDT, CDR2 YYEEEE. The full variable domain, its missing parts supplied by reference TRBV5-6 and TRBJ2-7, is DAGVTQSPTHLIKTRGQQVTLRCSPKSGHDTVSWYQQALGQGPQFIFQYYEEEERQRGNFPDRFSGHQFPNYSSELNVNALLLGDSALYLCASSFRAGTYEQYFGPGTRLTVT.

DNA of the CDR3: TGTGCCAGCAGCTTCTGGGACCCTGCCGGGACTAGCGGTAGGGGTGAGCAGTTCTTC. This gives the protein CASSFWDPAGTSGRGEQFF. The rearrangement links TRBV5-5 to TRBJ2-1; the match to TRBD2 covers 11 bases. Trimming took 2 bases from V and 9 from J; bases not matched to a gene: 19. The CDR3 covers 19 residues. Germline assignment: CDR1 SGHKS and CDR2 YYEKEE (reference sequence). Full variable domain (outside the CDR3, taken from reference TRBV5-5 and TRBJ2-1): DAGVTQSPTHLIKTRGQQVTLRCSPISGHKSVSWYQQVLGQGPQFIFQYYEKEERGRGNFPDRFSARQFPNYSSELNVNALLLGDSALYLCASSFWDPAGTSGRGEQFFGPGTRLTVL.

This sequence joins TRBV6-1 and TRBJ2-7; D is possibly TRBD2 (5 bases). This CDR3 contains 13 residues. V lost 3 bases to trimming and J lost 2 bases, with 8 bases between them. Germline assignment: CDR1 MNHNS and CDR2 SASEGT. The CDR3 nucleotides read TGTGCCAGCAGTGACGTGGGAGCCTACGAGCAGTACTTC. This encodes CASSDVGAYEQYF.

This clone is a singleton in its sample. V is TRBV4-1 and J is TRBJ2-1, with 11 bases identical to TRBD2. In germline, CDR1 is MGHRA, CDR2 YSYEKL. CDR3 length: 16 residues. The ends lost 2 bases at V and 8 bases at J; junction bases unmatched: 8. The CDR3 here is CASSQSTSGGQHEQFF. The DNA for the CDR3 is TGCGCCAGCAGCCAAAGTACTAGCGGGGGCCAACATGAGCAGTTCTTC.

This chain uses TRBV7-9 with TRBJ1-4; D gene unclear. The V and J ends lost 5 bases and 6 bases respectively, with 16 bases between them. The germline CDR1 and CDR2 sequences are SEHNR and FQNEAQ (reference sequence). The CDR3 length is 15 residues. CDR3 region: CASSPLSGKHEKLFF. The CDR3 DNA sequence: TGTGCCAGCAGCCCATTGTCGGGGAAACATGAAAAACTGTTTTTT.

The chain couples TRBV24-1 to TRBJ2-3, with D tentatively TRBD1 (5 bases). The V gene lost 3 bases and the J gene lost 3 bases, with 12 bases spanning the gap. CDR1 is KGHDR, CDR2 SFDVKD, per germline. This CDR3 has 15 residues. In nucleotides, the CDR3 is TGTGCCACCAGTGATCAGACAGACGGGACAGATACGCAGTATTTT. It is translated as CATSDQTDGTDTQYF.

The V call is TRBV18, the J call TRBJ2-3; 13 bases map to TRBD2. The CDR3 loop spans 16 amino acids. Trimming at V came to 6 bases and at J to 1 base, leaving 4 bases not matched to a gene. Per the germline V gene, CDR1 is KGHSH and CDR2 is LQKENI. Here the CDR3 DNA reads TGTGCCAGCTCCCGGACTAGCGGGGGCCGCACAGATACGCAGTATTTT. Amino acids: CASSRTSGGRTDTQYF.

The chain employs TRBV7-2 and TRBJ1-3; D might be TRBD1 (6 bases). Trimming left V 3 bases short and J 4 bases short, with 13 bases between. Germline V CDR1 and CDR2: SGHTA, FQGNSA. CDR3 length: 15 residues. CDR3 sequence: CASSFFQGSGNTIYF. The CDR3 DNA is TGTGCCAGCAGCTTCTTTCAGGGGTCCGGAAACACCATATATTTT.

The V gene is TRBV19, the J gene TRBJ2-1; 15 positions agree with TRBD2. Per the germline V gene, CDR1 is LNHDA and CDR2 is SQIVND (reference sequence). The CDR3 contains 17 residues. V shed 3 bases and J 1 base; nucleotides not matched to a gene: 1. CDR3 in amino acids: CASSIGTSGRSYNEQFF. Here the CDR3 DNA reads TGTGCCAGTAGTATCGGGACTAGCGGGAGGTCCTACAATGAGCAGTTCTTC.

This sequence joins TRBV4-2 and TRBJ2-3; D is tentatively TRBD1 or TRBD2 (6 bases each). The CDR3 covers 14 residues. V was trimmed by 7 bases and J by 2 bases, leaving 13 bases between them. Looked up from germline, CDR1 is LGHNA and CDR2 is YNFKEQ. The CDR3 spells CASTQGTSTDTQYF. As DNA, the CDR3 is TGTGCCAGCACCCAGGGGACTTCCACAGATACGCAGTATTTT.

This clone appeared a single time. The chain links TRBV7-8 to TRBJ1-5, with TRBD1 identical over 8 bases. V shed 0 bases, J shed 2 bases, and the junction held 0 bases outside the gene matches. This CDR3 is 15 amino acids long. CDR1 is SGHVS and CDR2 is FQNEAQ in the germline V gene. In DNA, the CDR3 is TGTGCCAGCAGCTTAGCGGGACAGGGCAATCAGCCCCAGCATTTT. As protein: CASSLAGQGNQPQHF. The variable domain in full, with the rest retrieved from reference TRBV7-8 and TRBJ1-5, is GAGVSQSPRYKVAKRGQDVALRCDPISGHVSLFWYQQALGQGPEFLTYFQNEAQLDKSGLPSDRFFAERPEGSVSTLKIQRTQQEDSAVYLCASSLAGQGNQPQHFGDGTRLSIL.

This chain joins TRBV5-8 and TRBJ2-1, with TRBD1 as a possible D gene (5 bases). The CDR3 totals 15 residues. With 4 bases removed from V and 0 bases from J, the gap between germline ends came to 11 bases. CDR1 is SGHTS and CDR2 is YDEGEE in the germline V gene. For the CDR3, the DNA is TGTGCCAGCAGCGCAGGGATTAGCTCCTACAATGAGCAGTTCTTC. It encodes CASSAGISSYNEQFF.

The V gene is TRBV19, the J gene TRBJ1-6; 8 bases fit TRBD1. Trimming removed 5 bases from V and 5 bases from J; junction bases left unmatched: 5. The CDR3 length is 15 residues. Looked up from germline, CDR1 is LNHDA and CDR2 is SQIVND (reference sequence). CDR3: CASSPPGQDNSPLHF. In DNA form, the CDR3 reads TGTGCCAGTAGTCCTCCGGGACAGGATAATTCACCCCTCCACTTT.

The chain combines TRBV11-1 with TRBJ2-5; 12 bases are shared with TRBD1. The CDR3 contains 16 residues. Trimming cost V 3 bases and J 5 bases; bases outside gene matches: 7. The germline gives CDR1 SGHAT, CDR2 FQDESV (reference sequence). The CDR3 DNA sequence: TGTGCCAGCAGCTTGTCTGCCGGGACAGGGGGCGAGACCCAGTACTTC. Translating gives CASSLSAGTGGETQYF.

The chain employs TRBV10-1 and TRBJ1-1; D remains unclear. V dropped 6 bases and J dropped 4 bases, with 6 bases sitting between them. CDR3 length: 11 amino acids. Germline CDR1 is WNHNN and CDR2 is SYGVQD (reference sequence). The CDR3 sequence: CASSFGTEAFF. CDR3 DNA: TGCGCCAGCAGCTTCGGCACTGAAGCTTTCTTT.

This chain joins TRBV7-8 and TRBJ1-5, with no clear D. Between the trimmed V and J ends, which lost 5 bases and 0 bases, there was a span of 8 bases. Germline loops: CDR1 SGHVS, CDR2 FQNEAQ. This CDR3 is 14 amino acids long. The CDR3 DNA reads TGTGCCAGCAGCCCGACATCTAGCAATCAGCCCCAGCATTTT. This encodes CASSPTSSNQPQHF.

The genes are TRBV7-2 and TRBJ1-3; D is unclear. The CDR3 runs to 15 residues. Germline values: CDR1 SGHTA, CDR2 FQGNSA. V was trimmed by 1 base and J by 2 bases, leaving 9 bases between them. The CDR3 here is CASSLVGSTGNTIYF. CDR3 DNA: TGTGCCAGCAGCTTAGTCGGGTCGACTGGAAACACCATATATTTT.

J is TRBJ1-6 and V is TRBV30; 7 nucleotides agree with TRBD1. The CDR3 length is 15 residues. J was trimmed by 4 bases and V by 3 bases; bases with no gene match: 6. Germline CDR1 is GTSNPN and CDR2 is SVGIG (reference sequence). CDR3 sequence reads: CAWRGGQFYNSPLHF. In DNA form, the CDR3 reads TGTGCCTGGAGGGGGGGACAGTTTTATAATTCACCCCTCCACTTT. Full variable domain (rest looked up from reference TRBV30 and TRBJ1-6): SQTIHQWPATLVQPVGSPLSLECTVEGTSNPNLYWYRQAAGRGLQLLFYSVGIGQISSEVPQNLSASRPQDRQFILSSKKLLLSDSGFYLCAWRGGQFYNSPLHFGNGTRLTVT.

This clone showed up just a few times. V and J are TRBV6-5 and TRBJ2-7; 11 bases fit TRBD1. Losses at the gene ends were 6 bases for V and 4 bases for J; bases not matched to a gene: 5. Germline loops: CDR1 MNHEY, CDR2 SVGAGI. The CDR3 contains 14 residues. CDR3 sequence: CASRNRDRGYEQYF. In DNA form, the CDR3 reads TGTGCCAGCAGAAACCGGGACAGGGGGTACGAGCAGTACTTC.

The count of this clone is one. The rearrangement joins TRBV29-1 to TRBJ1-2; D gene uncertain. The CDR3 runs to 12 residues. Germline loops: CDR1 SQVTM, CDR2 ANQGSEA. V was clipped by 4 bases and J by 4 bases, with 10 bases between them. CDR3 bases: TGCAGCGTTGTTATCCCCCTCTATGGCTACACCTTC. It translates to CSVVIPLYGYTF.

This chain joins TRBV5-6 and TRBJ1-5; 9 positions agree with TRBD1. Germline CDR1 is SGHDT and CDR2 is YYEEEE. After removal of 4 bases from V and 0 bases from J, the junction contained 5 bases not matched to a gene. The CDR3 covers 16 residues. The chain's CDR3 is CASSPGQGYSNQPQHF. In DNA form, the CDR3 reads TGTGCCAGCAGCCCCGGACAGGGGTATAGCAATCAGCCCCAGCATTTT.

The chain has TRBV24-1 and TRBJ2-1, with D maybe TRBD1 (6 bases). V shed 1 base and J shed 13 bases, with 13 bases lying between them. This CDR3 spans 13 amino acids. Germline loops: CDR1 KGHDR, CDR2 SFDVKD. The CDR3 DNA follows: TGTGCCACCAGTGATTTCCTAAACAGGGCTCAGTTCTTC. Its translation: CATSDFLNRAQFF.

This rearrangement joins TRBV19 to TRBJ2-1, with 7 bases aligning to TRBD2. This CDR3 region has 17 residues. After removal of 3 bases from V and 10 bases from J, the junction contained 18 bases not matched to a gene. Germline CDR1 and CDR2: LNHDA and SQIVND (reference sequence). The chain's CDR3 is CASSIRGGGAPASEQFF. In nucleotides, the CDR3 is TGTGCCAGTAGTATCCGAGGCGGGGGAGCCCCTGCGAGCGAGCAGTTCTTC. Full variable domain (outside the CDR3, taken from reference TRBV19 and TRBJ2-1): DGGITQSPKYLFRKEGQNVTLSCEQNLNHDAMYWYRQDPGQGLRLIYYSQIVNDFQKGDIAEGYSVSREKKESFPLTVTSAQKNPTAFYLCASSIRGGGAPASEQFFGPGTRLTVL.

A single count supports this clone. J is TRBJ1-2 and V is TRBV5-1; 12 nucleotides match TRBD1. The CDR3 contains 15 residues. The V and J ends lost 4 bases and 7 bases, in that order; junction bases with no gene match: 8. Germline lookup yields CDR1 SGHRS and CDR2 YFSETQ. For the CDR3, the DNA is TGCGCCAGCAGCAGCACCGGGACAGGGGGCACTGGCTACACCTTC. Encoded protein: CASSSTGTGGTGYTF.

This clone was found a few times. The chain links TRBV11-2 to TRBJ2-7; 9 bases map to TRBD1. V shed 5 bases, J shed 3 bases, and the junction held 5 bases outside the gene matches. Germline values: CDR1 SGHAT, CDR2 FQNNGV. The CDR3 has 14 residues. This CDR3 reads CASSVQGAFYEQYF. The CDR3 coding sequence is TGTGCCAGCAGCGTACAGGGGGCCTTCTACGAGCAGTACTTC.

This clone was observed a handful of times. V gene TRBV6-5 combines with J gene TRBJ1-1; 11 bases are a match to TRBD1. This CDR3 has 14 amino acids. The V segment lost 4 bases and the J segment 7 bases; nucleotides outside the gene matches: 5. Germline V CDR1 and CDR2: MNHEY, SVGAGI. The CDR3 DNA reads as TGTGCCAGCAGTTTACCGGGACAGGGGGTTGAAGCTTTCTTT. It specifies CASSLPGQGVEAFF.

The chain uses TRBV5-4 and TRBJ1-2; TRBD1 matches at 8 bases. From germline, CDR1 is SGHNT and CDR2 YYREEE (reference sequence). This CDR3 spans 15 amino acids. V shed 4 bases and J 2 bases; nucleotides not matched to a gene: 7. The CDR3 here is CASSPPDRGNYGYTF. CDR3 in DNA: TGTGCCAGCAGCCCACCTGACAGGGGAAACTATGGCTACACCTTC.

The chain is built from TRBV27 and TRBJ1-6; D gene uncertain. The V end was cut by 5 bases, the J end by 5 bases, with 4 bases between. CDR3 length equals 12 residues. Germline values: CDR1 MNHEY, CDR2 SMNVEV (reference sequence). CDR3 DNA: TGTGCCAGCAGTCCAAATAATTCACCCCTCCACTTT. This translates into CASSPNNSPLHF.